A single sample is the source of the 15 T cell receptor beta chains below, sequenced in a study of blood T cell repertoires in COVID-19. The repertoire was sequenced with immunoSEQ multiplex PCR; TCRdb's copy has only in-frame clones and lacks some. The table has roughly 88,000 clones, around three quarters seen once. Source material: peripheral blood. The receptors come from a woman aged 55-70 years in a cohort sampled during active or convalescent COVID-19.

The chain links TRBV18 to TRBJ2-3; 7 nucleotides match TRBD2. Germline V gives CDR1 KGHSH, CDR2 LQKENI. The CDR3 loop spans 15 amino acids. V trimming: 6 bases; J trimming: 4 bases; junction bases outside the gene matches: 10. CDR3 nucleotides: TGTGCCAGCTCCCCCCAGGCGGGGGTGGCAGATACGCAGTATTTT. It translates to CASSPQAGVADTQYF.

The chain recombines TRBV27 with TRBJ2-5, with 8 nucleotides matching TRBD1. J lost 5 bases, V lost 4 bases, and 15 bases had no gene match. The CDR3 is made up of 17 amino acids. The germline V gene encodes CDR1 MNHEY and CDR2 SMNVEV (reference sequence). The CDR3 DNA reads TGTGCCAGCAGTTCGTCCCGGGACAGGTACGGCGCGGAGACCCAGTACTTC. Its translation: CASSSSRDRYGAETQYF.

This clone was counted only a few times. The rearrangement links TRBV10-3 to TRBJ2-7; 7 bases fit TRBD2. Trimming at V came to 8 bases and at J to 7 bases, leaving 11 bases not matched to a gene. Germline lookup yields CDR1 ENHRY and CDR2 SYGVKD. This CDR3 contains 13 residues. The CDR3 DNA follows: TGTGCCATCGGTCCTAGCGGCTGGTCGGAGCAGTACTTC. It codes for CAIGPSGWSEQYF.

The rearrangement uses TRBV10-3 and TRBJ2-5, with 9 bases aligning to TRBD2. After removal of 2 bases from V and 2 bases from J, the junction contained 6 bases not matched to a gene. Germline-derived CDR1 and CDR2 are ENHRY and SYGVKD. This CDR3 is 16 amino acids long. The CDR3 DNA sequence: TGTGCCATCAGTGAGCTCCGGCTAGCGGGGCAAGAGACCCAGTACTTC. Translation gives CAISELRLAGQETQYF.

The chain is built from TRBV19 and TRBJ1-5, with D possibly matching TRBD1 (5 bases). Germline values: CDR1 LNHDA, CDR2 SQIVND (reference sequence). The length of the CDR3 is 14 residues. Trimming removed 5 bases at V and 7 bases at J, with 15 bases between. CDR3: CASSSSYRYQPQHF. The CDR3 region has the DNA TGTGCCAGTAGTTCCTCCTACAGGTACCAGCCCCAGCATTTT.

As DNA, the CDR3 is TGTGCCAGTAGTATACTGAAGACCGTATCACGGGCTGAAGCTTTCTTT. This gives the protein CASSILKTVSRAEAFF. The chain combines TRBV19 with TRBJ1-1, with D unclear. V gave up 2 bases and J gave up 6 bases, with 19 bases separating them. Looked up from germline, CDR1 is LNHDA and CDR2 is SQIVND (reference sequence). The CDR3 has 16 amino acids.

The rearrangement joins TRBV5-6 to TRBJ2-3; 10 nucleotides line up with TRBD2. This CDR3 spans 13 amino acids. Germline lookup yields CDR1 SGHDT and CDR2 YYEEEE. V lost 4 bases to trimming and J lost 5 bases; unmatched junction nucleotides: 1. The CDR3 DNA sequence: TGTGCCAGCAGCAGGACTAGCGGAGATACGCAGTATTTT. Its protein is CASSRTSGDTQYF.

The rearrangement links TRBV28 to TRBJ2-7; 7 bases fit TRBD1. V shed 6 bases, J shed 0 bases, and the junction held 17 bases outside the gene matches. This CDR3 contains 18 residues. CDR1 MDHEN and CDR2 SYDVKM come from the germline V gene. The CDR3 region is CASRTPSLQGPSSYEQYF. CDR3 coding DNA: TGTGCCAGCAGAACTCCCTCCCTACAGGGGCCTAGCTCCTACGAGCAGTACTTC.

This clone has just one count. In nucleotides, the CDR3 is TGTGCCATCAGTGACCCCTCCCGGGACTGGCGGAATGAGCAGTTCTTC. Encoded protein: CAISDPSRDWRNEQFF. The rearrangement links TRBV10-3 to TRBJ2-1; D possibly corresponds to TRBD2 (6 bases). The CDR3 spans 16 residues. Trimming removed 3 bases at V and 7 bases at J, with 19 bases between. Germline V gene data show CDR1 as ENHRY and CDR2 as SYGVKD.

V and J are TRBV10-1 and TRBJ2-7; 10 nucleotides match TRBD2. The CDR3 covers 13 residues. Germline-derived CDR1 and CDR2 are WNHNN and SYGVQD (reference sequence). The V and J ends lost 6 bases and 6 bases, in that order; junction bases with no gene match: 5. The CDR3 region has the DNA TGCGCCAGCAGAGCGGGGGGGCCCGGCGAGCAGTACTTC. Amino acids: CASRAGGPGEQYF.

This rearrangement joins TRBV6-6 to TRBJ2-3; 7 bases are shared with TRBD1. The germline gives CDR1 MNHNY, CDR2 SVGAGI (reference sequence). The CDR3 runs to 16 residues. Trimming cost V 6 bases and J 1 base; bases outside gene matches: 10. CDR3 protein: CASSQDTGAGTDTQYF. CDR3 coding DNA: TGTGCCAGCAGCCAAGACACAGGGGCGGGCACAGATACGCAGTATTTT.

The chain joins TRBV19 to TRBJ1-2; D gene unclear. Per the germline V gene, CDR1 is LNHDA and CDR2 is SQIVND (reference sequence). Trimming shortened V by 10 bases and J by 5 bases, and 8 bases separated the two germline ends. This CDR3 spans 10 amino acids. The chain's CDR3 is CATFGYGYTF. CDR3 in DNA: TGTGCCACCTTCGGGTATGGCTACACCTTC.

At least ten counts were recorded for this clone. V and J are TRBV5-1 and TRBJ2-1, with D possibly TRBD2 on 6 matching bases. Deletions cut 6 bases from V and 12 bases from J, with 19 bases between. This CDR3 contains 13 residues. Germline V gene data show CDR1 as SGHRS and CDR2 as YFSETQ. The DNA of the CDR3 is TGCGCCAGCACCTTAGCGGAGTCTCGGGGGCAGTTCTTC. Amino acid sequence: CASTLAESRGQFF.

This clone was seen more than once but under ten times. This sequence joins TRBV5-1 and TRBJ2-7; TRBD1 aligns across 8 bases. V trimming: 3 bases; J trimming: 0 bases; junction bases outside the gene matches: 11. The CDR3 covers 17 residues. CDR1 and CDR2 from the germline V gene are SGHRS and YFSETQ. The CDR3 DNA reads TGCGCCAGCAGCTCGAACTATGGACAGGGTCGCTCCTACGAGCAGTACTTC. Translation gives CASSSNYGQGRSYEQYF. The full variable domain, with the rest looked up from reference TRBV5-1 and TRBJ2-7, is KAGVTQTPRYLIKTRGQQVTLSCSPISGHRSVSWYQQTPGQGLQFLFEYFSETQRNKGNFPGRFSGRQFSNSRSEMNVSTLELGDSALYLCASSSNYGQGRSYEQYFGPGTRLTVT.

This chain uses TRBV7-9 with TRBJ1-5, with D possibly matching TRBD1 (6 bases). This CDR3 region has 15 residues. Deletions cut 2 bases from V and 2 bases from J, with 10 bases between. Germline assignment: CDR1 SEHNR and CDR2 FQNEAQ (reference sequence). CDR3 bases: TGTGCCAGCAGCTTAACGGGACACGGCAATCAGCCCCAGCATTTT. This encodes CASSLTGHGNQPQHF.